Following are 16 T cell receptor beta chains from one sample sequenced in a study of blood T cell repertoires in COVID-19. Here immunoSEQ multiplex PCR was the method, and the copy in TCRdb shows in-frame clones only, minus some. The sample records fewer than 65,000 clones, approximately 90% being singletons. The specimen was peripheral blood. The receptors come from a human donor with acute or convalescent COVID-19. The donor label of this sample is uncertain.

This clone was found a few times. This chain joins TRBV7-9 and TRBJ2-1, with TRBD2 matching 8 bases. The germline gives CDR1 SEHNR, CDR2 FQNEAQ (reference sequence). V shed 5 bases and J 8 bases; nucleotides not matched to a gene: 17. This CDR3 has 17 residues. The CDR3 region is CASSNQPGLGVVDEQFF. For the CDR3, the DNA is TGTGCCAGCAGCAACCAACCGGGACTAGGGGTCGTAGATGAGCAGTTCTTC.

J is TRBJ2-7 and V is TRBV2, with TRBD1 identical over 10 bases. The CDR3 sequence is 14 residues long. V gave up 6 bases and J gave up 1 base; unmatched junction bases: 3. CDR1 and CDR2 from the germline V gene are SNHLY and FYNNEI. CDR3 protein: CASRGQGFSYEQYF. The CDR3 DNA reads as TGTGCCAGCAGGGGACAGGGGTTTTCCTACGAGCAGTACTTC.

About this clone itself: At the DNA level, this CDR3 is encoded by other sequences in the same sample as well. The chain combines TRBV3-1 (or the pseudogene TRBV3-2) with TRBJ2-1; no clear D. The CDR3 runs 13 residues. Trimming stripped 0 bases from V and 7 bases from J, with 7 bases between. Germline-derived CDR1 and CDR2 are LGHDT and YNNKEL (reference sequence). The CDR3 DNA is TGTGCCAGCAGCCAAGACCGGAGAAATGAGCAGTTCTTC. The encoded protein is CASSQDRRNEQFF.

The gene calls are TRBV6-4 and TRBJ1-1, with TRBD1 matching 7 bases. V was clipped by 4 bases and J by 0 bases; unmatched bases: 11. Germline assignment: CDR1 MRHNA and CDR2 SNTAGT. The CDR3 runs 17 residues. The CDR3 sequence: CASSARGDRFMNTEAFF. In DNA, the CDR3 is TGTGCCAGCAGTGCCAGGGGGGACAGATTCATGAACACTGAAGCTTTCTTT.

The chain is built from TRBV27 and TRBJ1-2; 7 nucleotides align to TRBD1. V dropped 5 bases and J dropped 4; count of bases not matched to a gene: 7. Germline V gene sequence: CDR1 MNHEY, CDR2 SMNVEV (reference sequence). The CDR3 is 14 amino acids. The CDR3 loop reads CASSPQDRVYGYTF. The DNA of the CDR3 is TGTGCCAGCAGTCCACAAGACAGGGTCTATGGCTACACCTTC.

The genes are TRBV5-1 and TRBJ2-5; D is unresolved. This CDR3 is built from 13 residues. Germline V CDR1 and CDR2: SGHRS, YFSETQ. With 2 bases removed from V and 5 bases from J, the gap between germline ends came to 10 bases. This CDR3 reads CASSLQLEETQYF. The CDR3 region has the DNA TGCGCCAGCAGCTTACAACTGGAGGAGACCCAGTACTTC.

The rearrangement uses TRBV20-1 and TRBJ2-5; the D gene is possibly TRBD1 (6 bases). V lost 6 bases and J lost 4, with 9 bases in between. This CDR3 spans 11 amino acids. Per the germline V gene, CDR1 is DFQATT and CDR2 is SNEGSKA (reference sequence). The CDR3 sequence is CSAQGPETQYF. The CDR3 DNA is TGCAGTGCCCAGGGGCCAGAGACCCAGTACTTC.

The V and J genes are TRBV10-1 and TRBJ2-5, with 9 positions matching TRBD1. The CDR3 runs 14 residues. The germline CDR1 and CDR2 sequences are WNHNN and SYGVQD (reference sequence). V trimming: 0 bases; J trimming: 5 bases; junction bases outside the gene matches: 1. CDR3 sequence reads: CASSESGQGETQYF. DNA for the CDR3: TGCGCCAGCAGTGAGTCGGGACAGGGCGAGACCCAGTACTTC.

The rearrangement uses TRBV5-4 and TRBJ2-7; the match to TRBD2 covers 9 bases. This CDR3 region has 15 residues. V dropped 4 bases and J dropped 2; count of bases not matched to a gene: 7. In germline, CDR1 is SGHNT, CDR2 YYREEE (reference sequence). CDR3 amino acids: CASSPRASGAYEQYF. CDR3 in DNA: TGTGCCAGCAGCCCCAGGGCTAGCGGGGCCTACGAGCAGTACTTC. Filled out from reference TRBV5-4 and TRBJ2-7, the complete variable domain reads ETGVTQSPTHLIKTRGQQVTLRCSSQSGHNTVSWYQQALGQGPQFIFQYYREEENGRGNFPPRFSGLQFPNYSSELNVNALELDDSALYLCASSPRASGAYEQYFGPGTRLTVT.

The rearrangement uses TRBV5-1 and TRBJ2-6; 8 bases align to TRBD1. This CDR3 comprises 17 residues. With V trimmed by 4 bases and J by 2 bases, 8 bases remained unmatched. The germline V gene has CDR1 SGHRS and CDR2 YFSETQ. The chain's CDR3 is CASSLRDRITGANVLTF. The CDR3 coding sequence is TGCGCCAGCAGCCTCCGGGACAGGATAACTGGGGCCAACGTCCTGACTTTC. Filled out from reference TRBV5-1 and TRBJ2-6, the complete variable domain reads KAGVTQTPRYLIKTRGQQVTLSCSPISGHRSVSWYQQTPGQGLQFLFEYFSETQRNKGNFPGRFSGRQFSNSRSEMNVSTLELGDSALYLCASSLRDRITGANVLTFGAGSRLTVL.

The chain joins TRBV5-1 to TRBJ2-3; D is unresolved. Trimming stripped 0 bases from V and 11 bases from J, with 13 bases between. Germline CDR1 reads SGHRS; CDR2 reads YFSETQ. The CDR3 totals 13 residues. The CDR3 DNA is TGCGCCAGCAGCTTGGCTGGTTACAGCAGGCAGTATTTT. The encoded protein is CASSLAGYSRQYF.

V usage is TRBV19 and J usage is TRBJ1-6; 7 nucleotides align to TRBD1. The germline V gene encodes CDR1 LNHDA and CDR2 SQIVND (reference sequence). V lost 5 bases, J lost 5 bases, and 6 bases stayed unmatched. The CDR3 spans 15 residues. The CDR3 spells CASSASQGNNSPLHF. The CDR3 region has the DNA TGTGCCAGTAGTGCCTCACAGGGGAATAATTCACCCCTCCACTTT.

As DNA, the CDR3 is TGTGCCAGCAGTGAAATGCCTAGCGGGGGGGCTGATACGCAGTATTTT. This gives the protein CASSEMPSGGADTQYF. The chain links TRBV6-1 to TRBJ2-3; TRBD2 matches 12 bases. Looked up from germline, CDR1 is MNHNS and CDR2 is SASEGT. CDR3 length: 16 residues. V lost 2 bases and J lost 6; bases outside the gene matches: 6.

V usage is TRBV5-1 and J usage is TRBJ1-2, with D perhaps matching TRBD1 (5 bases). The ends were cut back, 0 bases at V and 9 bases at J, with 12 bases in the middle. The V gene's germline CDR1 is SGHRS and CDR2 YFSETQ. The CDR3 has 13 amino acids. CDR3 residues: CASSLDISGSYTF. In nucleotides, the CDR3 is TGCGCCAGCAGCTTGGATATCTCAGGGAGCTACACCTTC.

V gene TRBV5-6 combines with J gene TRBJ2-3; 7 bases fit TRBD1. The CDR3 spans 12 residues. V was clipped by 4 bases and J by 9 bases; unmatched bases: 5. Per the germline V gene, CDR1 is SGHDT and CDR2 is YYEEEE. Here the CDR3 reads CASSEGGGTQYF. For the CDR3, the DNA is TGTGCCAGCAGCGAAGGGGGCGGGACGCAGTATTTT.

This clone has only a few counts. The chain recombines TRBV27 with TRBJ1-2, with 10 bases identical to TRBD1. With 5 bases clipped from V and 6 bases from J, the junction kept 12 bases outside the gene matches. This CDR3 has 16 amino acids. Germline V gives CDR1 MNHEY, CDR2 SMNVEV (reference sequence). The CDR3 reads CASSLLAGQGVDGYTF. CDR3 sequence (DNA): TGTGCCAGCAGTCTACTCGCAGGACAGGGGGTTGATGGCTACACCTTC.